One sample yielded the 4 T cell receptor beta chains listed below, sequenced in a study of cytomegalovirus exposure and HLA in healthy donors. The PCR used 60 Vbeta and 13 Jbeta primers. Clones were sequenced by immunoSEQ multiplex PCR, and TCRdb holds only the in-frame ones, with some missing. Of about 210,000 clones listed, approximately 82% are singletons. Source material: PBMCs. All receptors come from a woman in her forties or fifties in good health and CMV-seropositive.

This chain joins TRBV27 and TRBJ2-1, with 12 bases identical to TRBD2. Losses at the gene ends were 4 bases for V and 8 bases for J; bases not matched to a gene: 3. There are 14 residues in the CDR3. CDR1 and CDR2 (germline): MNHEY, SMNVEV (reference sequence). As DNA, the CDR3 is TGTGCCAGCAGTTCGGGACTAGCGGGCTATGAGCAGTTCTTC. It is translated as CASSSGLAGYEQFF.

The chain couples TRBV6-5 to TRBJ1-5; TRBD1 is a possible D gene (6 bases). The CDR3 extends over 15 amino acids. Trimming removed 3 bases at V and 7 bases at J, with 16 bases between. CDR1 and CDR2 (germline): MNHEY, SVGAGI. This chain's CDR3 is CASSYNDVRGQPQHF. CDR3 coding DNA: TGTGCCAGCAGTTATAACGATGTAAGGGGGCAGCCCCAGCATTTT.

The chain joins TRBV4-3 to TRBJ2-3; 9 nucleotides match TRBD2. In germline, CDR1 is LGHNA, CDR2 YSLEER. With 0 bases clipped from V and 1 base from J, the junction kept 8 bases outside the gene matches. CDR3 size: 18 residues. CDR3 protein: CASSQDLAGVGGTDTQYF. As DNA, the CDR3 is TGCGCCAGCAGCCAAGATTTAGCGGGGGTGGGTGGCACAGATACGCAGTATTTT.

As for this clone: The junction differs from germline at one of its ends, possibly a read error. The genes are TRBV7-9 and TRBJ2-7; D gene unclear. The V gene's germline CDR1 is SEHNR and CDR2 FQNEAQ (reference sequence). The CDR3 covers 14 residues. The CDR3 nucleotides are TGTGCCAGCAGTTTAGGAGTCAGGTCCTACGAGCAGTACTTC. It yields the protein CASSLGVRSYEQYF.